This TCR beta chain was sequenced for a study of cytomegalovirus exposure and HLA in healthy donors. General study findings and limits: V- and J-gene trimming in TCR beta was tied to a missense DCLRE1C variant by an analysis performed later.

In the PCR, 60 Vbeta and 13 Jbeta primers were used. Data came from immunoSEQ multiplex PCR; TCRdb stores just in-frame clones and leaves some out. The sample shows 150,000 to 250,000 clones, over 65% of them seen only once. Trimming at V came to 4 bases and at J to 3 bases, leaving 11 bases not matched to a gene. This CDR3 is 16 amino acids long. Germline-derived CDR1 and CDR2 are SGHRS and YFSETQ. Comment on this clone: The antigen remains undetermined.

Sequences were obtained from PBMCs. This sequence originates from a boy aged 2 to 9 in good health and CMV-seronegative. The chain is built from TRBV5-1 and TRBJ2-7; 9 bases line up with TRBD2. In DNA form, the CDR3 reads TGCGCCAGCAGCACTTTCCCGCGGGGGGGTGTCTACGAGCAGTACTTC. Its translation is CASSTFPRGGVYEQYF.